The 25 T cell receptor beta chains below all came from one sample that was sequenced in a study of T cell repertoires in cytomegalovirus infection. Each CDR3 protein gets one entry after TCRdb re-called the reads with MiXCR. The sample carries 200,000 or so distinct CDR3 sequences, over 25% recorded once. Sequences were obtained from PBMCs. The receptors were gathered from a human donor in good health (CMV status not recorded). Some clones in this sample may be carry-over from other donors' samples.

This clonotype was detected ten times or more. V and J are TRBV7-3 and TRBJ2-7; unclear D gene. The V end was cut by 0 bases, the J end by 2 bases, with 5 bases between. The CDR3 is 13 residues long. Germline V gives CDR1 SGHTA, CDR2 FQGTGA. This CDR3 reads CASSLTTTYEQYF. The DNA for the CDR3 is TGTGCCAGCAGCTTAACCACTACCTACGAGCAGTACTTC.

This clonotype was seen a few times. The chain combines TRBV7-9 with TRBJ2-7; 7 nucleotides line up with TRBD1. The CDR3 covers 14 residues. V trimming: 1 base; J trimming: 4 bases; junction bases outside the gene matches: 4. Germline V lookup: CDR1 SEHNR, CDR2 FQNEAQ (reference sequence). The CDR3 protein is CASSLGGGQYEQYF. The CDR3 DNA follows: TGTGCCAGCAGCTTAGGAGGGGGCCAATACGAGCAGTACTTC.

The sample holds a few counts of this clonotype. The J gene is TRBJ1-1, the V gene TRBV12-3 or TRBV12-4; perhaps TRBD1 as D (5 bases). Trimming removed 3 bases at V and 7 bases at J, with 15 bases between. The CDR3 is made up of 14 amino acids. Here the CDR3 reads CASSLGTVEGEAFF. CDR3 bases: TGTGCCAGCAGTTTGGGGACCGTTGAGGGTGAAGCTTTCTTT.

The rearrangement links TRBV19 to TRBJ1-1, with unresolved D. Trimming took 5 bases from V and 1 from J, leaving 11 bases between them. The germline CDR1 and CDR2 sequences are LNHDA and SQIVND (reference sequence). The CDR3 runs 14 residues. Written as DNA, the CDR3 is TGTGCCAGTAGTCCCCCCCGTACGAACACTGAAGCTTTCTTT. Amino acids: CASSPPRTNTEAFF. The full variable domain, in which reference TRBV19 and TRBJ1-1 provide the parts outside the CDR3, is DGGITQSPKYLFRKEGQNVTLSCEQNLNHDAMYWYRQDPGQGLRLIYYSQIVNDFQKGDIAEGYSVSREKKESFPLTVTSAQKNPTAFYLCASSPPRTNTEAFFGQGTRLTVV.

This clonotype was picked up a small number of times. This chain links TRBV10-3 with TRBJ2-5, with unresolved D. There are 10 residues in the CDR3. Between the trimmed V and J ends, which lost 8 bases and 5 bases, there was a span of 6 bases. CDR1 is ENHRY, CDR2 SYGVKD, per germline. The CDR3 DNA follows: TGTGCCATCGGATCCGAGACCCAGTACTTC. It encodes CAIGSETQYF.

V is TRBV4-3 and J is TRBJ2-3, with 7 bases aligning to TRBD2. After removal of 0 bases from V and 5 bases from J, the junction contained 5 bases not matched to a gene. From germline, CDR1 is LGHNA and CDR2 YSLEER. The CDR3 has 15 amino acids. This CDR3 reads CASSQEAGIGDTQYF. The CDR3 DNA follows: TGCGCCAGCAGCCAAGAAGCGGGGATCGGAGATACGCAGTATTTT.

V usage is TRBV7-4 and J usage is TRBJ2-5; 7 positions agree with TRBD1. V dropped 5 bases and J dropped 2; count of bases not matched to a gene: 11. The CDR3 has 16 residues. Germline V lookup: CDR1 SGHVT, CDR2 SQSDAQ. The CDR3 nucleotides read TGTGCCAGCAGCCCTTGGACAGGTCATGGTCAAGAGACCCAGTACTTC. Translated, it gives CASSPWTGHGQETQYF.

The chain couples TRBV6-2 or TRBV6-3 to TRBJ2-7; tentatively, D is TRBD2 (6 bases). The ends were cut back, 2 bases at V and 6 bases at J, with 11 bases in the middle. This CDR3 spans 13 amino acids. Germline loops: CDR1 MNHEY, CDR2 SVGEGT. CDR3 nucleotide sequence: TGTGCCAGCAGTTACGGACTAAGGGGCGAGCAGTACTTC. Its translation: CASSYGLRGEQYF.

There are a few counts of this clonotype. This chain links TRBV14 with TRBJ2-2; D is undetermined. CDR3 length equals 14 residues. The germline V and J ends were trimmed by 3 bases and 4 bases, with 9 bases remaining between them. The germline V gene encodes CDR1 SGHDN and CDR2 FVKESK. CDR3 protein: CASSQLGGTGELFF. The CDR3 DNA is TGTGCCAGCAGCCAGTTGGGTGGCACCGGGGAGCTGTTTTTT.

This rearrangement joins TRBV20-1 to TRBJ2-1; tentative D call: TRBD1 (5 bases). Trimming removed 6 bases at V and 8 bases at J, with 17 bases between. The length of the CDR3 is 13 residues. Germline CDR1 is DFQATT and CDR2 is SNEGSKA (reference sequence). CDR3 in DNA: TGCAGTGCCTGGTGGCAGGGAAGTTATGAGCAGTTCTTC. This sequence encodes CSAWWQGSYEQFF.

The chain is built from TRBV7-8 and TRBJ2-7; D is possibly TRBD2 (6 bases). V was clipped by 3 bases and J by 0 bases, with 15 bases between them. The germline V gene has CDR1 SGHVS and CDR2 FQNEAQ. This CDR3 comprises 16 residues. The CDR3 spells CASSLALGRSSYEQYF. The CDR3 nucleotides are TGTGCCAGCAGCTTGGCCCTAGGGAGGAGCTCCTACGAGCAGTACTTC.

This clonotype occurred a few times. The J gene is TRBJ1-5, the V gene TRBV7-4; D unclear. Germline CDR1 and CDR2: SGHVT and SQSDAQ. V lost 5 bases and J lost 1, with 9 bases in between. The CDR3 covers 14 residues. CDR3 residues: CASSPDTSNQPQHF. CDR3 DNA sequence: TGTGCCAGCAGCCCCGACACCAGCAATCAGCCCCAGCATTTT.

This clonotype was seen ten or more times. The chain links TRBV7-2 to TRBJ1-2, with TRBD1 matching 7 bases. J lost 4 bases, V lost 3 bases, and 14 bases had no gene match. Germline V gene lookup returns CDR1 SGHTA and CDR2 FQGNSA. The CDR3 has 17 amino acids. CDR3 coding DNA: TGTGCCAGCAGCTTGCCGGGACAGATCGTTCCTGGCTATGGCTACACCTTC. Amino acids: CASSLPGQIVPGYGYTF.

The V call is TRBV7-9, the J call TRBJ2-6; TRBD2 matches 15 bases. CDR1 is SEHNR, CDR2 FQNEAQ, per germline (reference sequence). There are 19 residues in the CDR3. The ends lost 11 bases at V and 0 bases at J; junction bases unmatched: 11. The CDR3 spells CALPGLAGGRVSGANVLTF. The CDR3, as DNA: TGTGCCTTGCCGGGACTAGCGGGGGGCCGGGTCTCTGGGGCCAACGTCCTGACTTTC.

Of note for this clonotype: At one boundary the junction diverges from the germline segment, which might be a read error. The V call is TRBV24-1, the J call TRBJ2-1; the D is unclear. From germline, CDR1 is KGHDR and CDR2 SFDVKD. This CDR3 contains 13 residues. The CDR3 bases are TGTGCCACAAGTGATTTCGGAGACAATGAGCAGTTCTTC. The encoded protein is CATSDFGDNEQFF.

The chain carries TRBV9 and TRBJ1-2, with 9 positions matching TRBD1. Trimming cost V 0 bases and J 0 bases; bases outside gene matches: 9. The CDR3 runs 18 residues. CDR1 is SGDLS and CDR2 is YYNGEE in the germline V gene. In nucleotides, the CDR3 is TGTGCCAGCAGCGTAGACGGGACAGGGCGCGTGGCTAACTATGGCTACACCTTC. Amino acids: CASSVDGTGRVANYGYTF.

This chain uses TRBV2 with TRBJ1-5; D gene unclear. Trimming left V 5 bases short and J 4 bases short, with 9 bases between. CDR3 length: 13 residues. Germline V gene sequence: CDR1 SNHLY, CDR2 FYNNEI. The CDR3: CASSPEGNQPQHF. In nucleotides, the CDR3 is TGTGCCAGCAGTCCGGAAGGGAATCAGCCCCAGCATTTT. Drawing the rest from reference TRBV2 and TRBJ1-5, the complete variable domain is EPEVTQTPSHQVTQMGQEVILRCVPISNHLYFYWYRQILGQKVEFLVSFYNNEISEKSEIFDDQFSVERPDGSNFTLKIRSTKLEDSAMYFCASSPEGNQPQHFGDGTRLSIL.

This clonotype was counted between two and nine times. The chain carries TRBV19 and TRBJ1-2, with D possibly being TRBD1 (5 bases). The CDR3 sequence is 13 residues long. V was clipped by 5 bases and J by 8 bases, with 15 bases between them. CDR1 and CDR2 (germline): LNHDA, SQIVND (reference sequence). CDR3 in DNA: TGTGCCAGTAGTGCCACCGAGGGGCACGGCTACACCTTC. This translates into CASSATEGHGYTF. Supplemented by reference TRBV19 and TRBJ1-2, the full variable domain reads DGGITQSPKYLFRKEGQNVTLSCEQNLNHDAMYWYRQDPGQGLRLIYYSQIVNDFQKGDIAEGYSVSREKKESFPLTVTSAQKNPTAFYLCASSATEGHGYTFGSGTRLTVV.

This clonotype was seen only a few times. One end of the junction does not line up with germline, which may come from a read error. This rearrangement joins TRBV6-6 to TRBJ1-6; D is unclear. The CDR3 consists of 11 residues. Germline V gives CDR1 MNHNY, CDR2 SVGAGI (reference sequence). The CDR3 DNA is TGTGCCAGCAGTTACTCGGGCCTTACAGACTTT. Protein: CASSYSGLTDF.

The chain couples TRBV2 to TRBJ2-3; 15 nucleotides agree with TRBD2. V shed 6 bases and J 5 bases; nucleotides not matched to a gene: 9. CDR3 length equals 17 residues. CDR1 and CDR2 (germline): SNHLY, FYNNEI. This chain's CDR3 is CASRGPGTSGGRDTQYF. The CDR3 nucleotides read TGTGCCAGCAGGGGTCCCGGGACTAGCGGGGGGAGAGATACGCAGTATTTT.

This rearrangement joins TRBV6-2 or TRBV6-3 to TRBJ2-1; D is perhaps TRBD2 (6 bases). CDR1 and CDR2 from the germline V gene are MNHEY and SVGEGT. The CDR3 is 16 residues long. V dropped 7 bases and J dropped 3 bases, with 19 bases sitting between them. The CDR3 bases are TGTGCCAGCATGGCAGTAGGTACTAGCCTCTACAATGAGCAGTTCTTC. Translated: CASMAVGTSLYNEQFF.

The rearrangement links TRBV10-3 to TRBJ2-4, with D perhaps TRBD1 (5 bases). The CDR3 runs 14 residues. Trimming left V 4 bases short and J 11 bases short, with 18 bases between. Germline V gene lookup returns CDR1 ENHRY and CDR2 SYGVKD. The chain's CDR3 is CAISGSQGISFQYF. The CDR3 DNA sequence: TGTGCCATCAGTGGATCCCAGGGCATTTCCTTTCAGTACTTC.

In DNA, the CDR3 is TGCGCCAGCAGCCTCCCGAGACCCAGAGACAATGAGCAGTTCTTC. This sequence encodes CASSLPRPRDNEQFF. The V call is TRBV4-1, the J call TRBJ2-1; no definite D call. CDR1 and CDR2 from the germline V gene are MGHRA and YSYEKL. CDR3 length: 15 residues. V was pared by 4 bases and J by 5 bases, with 15 bases between.

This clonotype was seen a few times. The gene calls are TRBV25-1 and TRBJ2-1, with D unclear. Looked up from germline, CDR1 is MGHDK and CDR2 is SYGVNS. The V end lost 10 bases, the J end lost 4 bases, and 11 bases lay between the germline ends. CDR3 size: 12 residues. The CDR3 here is CATNDGYNEQFF. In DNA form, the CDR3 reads TGTGCCACCAACGACGGGTACAATGAGCAGTTCTTC.

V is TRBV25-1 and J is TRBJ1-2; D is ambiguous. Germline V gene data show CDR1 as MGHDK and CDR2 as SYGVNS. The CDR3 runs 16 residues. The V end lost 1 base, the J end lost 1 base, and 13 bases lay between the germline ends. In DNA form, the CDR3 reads TGTGCCAGCAGTGAATTTAAGGGAGAGTTTAACTATGGCTACACCTTC. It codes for CASSEFKGEFNYGYTF.